The TCR beta chain under discussion was sequenced for a study of graft-versus-host responses after intestinal transplantation. As for the study in general: Anti-thymocyte globulin induction was given to all recipients, followed by tacrolimus and steroids for two to four years.

Points on this clone: What it recognizes is unknown.

Here immunoSEQ multiplex PCR was the method, and the copy in TCRdb shows in-frame clones only, minus some. The data contain over 85,000 clones, 85% to 95% of them singletons. This CDR3 contains 15 residues. V lost 0 bases, J lost 6 bases, and 4 bases stayed unmatched. CDR1 is MNHEY, CDR2 SVGAGI, per germline. Study-wide results and caveats: GvH clonotypes were identified within recipient marrow, with a subset emerging first in ileum or blood. Graft-donor T cell macrochimerism in patients accompanied high graft-versus-host to host-versus-graft clonal ratios in allografts.

The V call is TRBV6-5, the J call TRBJ1-5, with 8 bases aligning to TRBD1. The sample in question was unstimulated CD8+ T cells sorted from spleen or lymph node cells, obtained before intestinal transplant. The TCR comes from a human donor who received an intestinal transplant. In DNA, the CDR3 is TGTGCCAGCAGTTACTCGATTACAGGGGGTCAGCCCCAGCATTTT. Its translation is CASSYSITGGQPQHF.